This TCR beta chain was identified during a study of PD-1 blockade in classical Hodgkin lymphoma. Background on the study: Intravenous nivolumab at 3 mg/kg was given to patients every 2 weeks.

Points from the study as a whole: In newly diagnosed patients, baseline TCR diversity was reportedly below that of healthy donors.

Documented time point: cycle 4 day 1 (C4D1), after less than 7 weeks of nivolumab. Each patient experienced a relapse that followed autologous stem cell transplantation, and brentuximab vedotin exposure varied. Generated by immunoSEQ multiplex PCR, the TCRdb table keeps only in-frame clones and is missing some. The sample gives approximately 20,000 clones, 80% of which show up once; 22% is in the top ten. The germline V gene encodes CDR1 SGHAT and CDR2 FQNNGV. The CDR3 totals 15 residues. V lost 0 bases, J lost 0 bases, and 9 bases lay in between. In regard to this clone: Its antigen is as yet unknown.

The sequence was collected from a human donor with classical Hodgkin lymphoma. This sequence joins TRBV11-2 and TRBJ2-7, with D uncertain. Sequenced here: peripheral blood mononuclear cells (PBMCs), sampled before the fourth cycle of nivolumab. In nucleotides, the CDR3 is TGTGCCAGCAGCTTAGAGCTTGGTAGCTCCTACGAGCAGTACTTC. Its translation is CASSLELGSSYEQYF.